The entry that follows covers one TCR beta chain sequence. Its antigen is currently unknown. These data are taken from a study of cytomegalovirus exposure and HLA in healthy donors. Study information: Some 85 million unique TCRs, all from HLA-typed donors, were included in an early release of the data. Study findings and constraints: An analysis was carried out later, and it reportedly showed fewer N-insertions in an Asian-associated ancestry cluster than the roughly 700-donor mean. There were a few CMV-associated chains whose specificity for CMV antigens was confirmed in vitro.

The PCR was carried out with 60 Vbeta primers and 13 Jbeta primers. This table comes from immunoSEQ multiplex PCR, and its TCRdb copy is limited to in-frame clones, with some not included. The sample records 160,000 or so clones, more than 80% being singletons. The germline V gene has CDR1 MGHRA and CDR2 YSYEKL. Unmatched junction bases numbered 4, after V lost 4 bases and J lost 7 bases. The CDR3 has 14 residues. Nominal health characterized the donors when sampled, though unrecorded immune exposures were likely. This clonotype originated in a woman in her late teens or twenties in good health and CMV-seropositive. Sequenced input: PBMCs. This chain joins TRBV4-1 and TRBJ2-1, with TRBD2 matching 10 bases. The CDR3 DNA reads as TGCGCCAGCAGCCCGACTAGCGGGCAAAATGAGCAGTTCTTC. As protein: CASSPTSGQNEQFF.